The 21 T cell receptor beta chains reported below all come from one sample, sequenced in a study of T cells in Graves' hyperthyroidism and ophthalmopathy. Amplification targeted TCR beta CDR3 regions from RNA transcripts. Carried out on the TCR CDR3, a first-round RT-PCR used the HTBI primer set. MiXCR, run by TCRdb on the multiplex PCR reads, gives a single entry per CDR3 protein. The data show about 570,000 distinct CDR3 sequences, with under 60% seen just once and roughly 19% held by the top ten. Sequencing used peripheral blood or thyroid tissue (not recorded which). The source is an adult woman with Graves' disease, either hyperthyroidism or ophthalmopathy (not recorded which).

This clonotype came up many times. The CDR3 DNA reads TGTGCCAGCGGATTAGCGGGAGCCCACAATGAGCAGTTCTTC. Translated: CASGLAGAHNEQFF. V and J are TRBV6-1 and TRBJ2-1; 9 bases are a match to TRBD2. CDR1 and CDR2 from the germline V gene are MNHNS and SASEGT. With V trimmed by 8 bases and J by 5 bases, 7 bases remained unmatched. The CDR3 spans 14 residues.

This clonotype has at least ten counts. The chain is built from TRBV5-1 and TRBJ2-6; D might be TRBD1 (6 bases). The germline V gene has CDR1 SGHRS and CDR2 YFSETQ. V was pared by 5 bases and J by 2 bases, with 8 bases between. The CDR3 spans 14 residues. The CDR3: CASREGAGANVLTF. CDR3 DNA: TGCGCCAGCAGAGAGGGGGCTGGGGCCAACGTCCTGACTTTC.

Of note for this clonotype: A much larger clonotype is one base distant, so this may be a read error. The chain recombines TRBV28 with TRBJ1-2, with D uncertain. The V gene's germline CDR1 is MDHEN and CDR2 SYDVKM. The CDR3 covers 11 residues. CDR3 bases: TGTGCCGGCAGTTTCGCTGGCGGCTACACCTTC. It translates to CAGSFAGGYTF.

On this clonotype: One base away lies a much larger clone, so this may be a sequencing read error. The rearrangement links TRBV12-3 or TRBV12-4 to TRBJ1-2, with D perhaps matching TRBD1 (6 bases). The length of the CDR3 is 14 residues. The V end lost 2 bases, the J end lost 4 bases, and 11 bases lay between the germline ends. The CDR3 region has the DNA TGTGCCAGCAGTTTAAGGGGGATTGGCTATGGCTACACCTTC. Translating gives CASSLRGIGYGYTF.

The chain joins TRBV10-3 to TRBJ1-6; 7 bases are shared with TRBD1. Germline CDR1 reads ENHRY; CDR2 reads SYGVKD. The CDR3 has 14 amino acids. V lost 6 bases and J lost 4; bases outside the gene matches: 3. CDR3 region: CAIRGTDYNSPLHF. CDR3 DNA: TGTGCCATCAGAGGGACAGATTATAATTCACCCCTCCACTTT.

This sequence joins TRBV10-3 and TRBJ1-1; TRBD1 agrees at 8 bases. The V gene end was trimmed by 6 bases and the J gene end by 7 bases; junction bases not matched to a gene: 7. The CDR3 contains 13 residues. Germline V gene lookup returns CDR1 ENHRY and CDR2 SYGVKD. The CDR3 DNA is TGTGCCATCAGCGGGACAGGACCCCGTGAAGCTTTCTTT. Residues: CAISGTGPREAFF.

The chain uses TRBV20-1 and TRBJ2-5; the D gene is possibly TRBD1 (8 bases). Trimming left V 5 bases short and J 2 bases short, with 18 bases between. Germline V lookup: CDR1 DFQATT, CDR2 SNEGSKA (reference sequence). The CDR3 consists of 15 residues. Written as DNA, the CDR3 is TGCAGTGCTGGAGGCGACAGGGGAGGGCAAGAGACCCAGTACTTC. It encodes CSAGGDRGGQETQYF.

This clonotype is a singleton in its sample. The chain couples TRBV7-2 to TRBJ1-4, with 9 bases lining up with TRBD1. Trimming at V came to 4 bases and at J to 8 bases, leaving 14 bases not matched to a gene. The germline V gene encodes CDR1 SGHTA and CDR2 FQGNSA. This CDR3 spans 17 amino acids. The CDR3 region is CASSYEQQGALGEKLFF. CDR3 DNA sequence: TGTGCCAGCAGCTACGAACAACAGGGGGCTTTGGGAGAAAAACTGTTTTTT.

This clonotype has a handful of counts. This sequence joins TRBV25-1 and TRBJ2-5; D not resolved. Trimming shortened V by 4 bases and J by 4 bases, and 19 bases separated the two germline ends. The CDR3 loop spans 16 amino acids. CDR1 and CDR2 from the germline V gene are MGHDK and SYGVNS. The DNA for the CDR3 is TGTGCCAGCAGTGCTGCAGGAGCAGGTTCGAGAGAGACCCAGTACTTC. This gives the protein CASSAAGAGSRETQYF.

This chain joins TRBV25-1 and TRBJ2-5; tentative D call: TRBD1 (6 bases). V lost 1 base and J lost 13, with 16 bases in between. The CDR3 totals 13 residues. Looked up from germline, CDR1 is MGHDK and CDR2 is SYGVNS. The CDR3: CASSESGTRAAYF. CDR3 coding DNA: TGTGCCAGCAGTGAATCGGGGACAAGGGCGGCGTACTTC.

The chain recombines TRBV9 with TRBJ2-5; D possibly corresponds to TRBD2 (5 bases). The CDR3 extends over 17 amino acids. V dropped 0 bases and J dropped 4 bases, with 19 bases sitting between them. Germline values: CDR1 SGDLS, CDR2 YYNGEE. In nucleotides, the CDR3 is TGTGCCAGCAGCGTAGCTTCGAGTACCGGGGAAACAGAGACCCAGTACTTC. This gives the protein CASSVASSTGETETQYF.

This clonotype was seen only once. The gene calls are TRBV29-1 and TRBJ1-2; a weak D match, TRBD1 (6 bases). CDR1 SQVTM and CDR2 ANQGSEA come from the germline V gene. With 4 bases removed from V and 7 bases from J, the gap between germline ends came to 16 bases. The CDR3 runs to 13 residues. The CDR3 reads CSVVAVGGSGYTF. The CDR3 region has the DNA TGCAGCGTTGTTGCGGTTGGGGGCTCTGGCTACACCTTC.

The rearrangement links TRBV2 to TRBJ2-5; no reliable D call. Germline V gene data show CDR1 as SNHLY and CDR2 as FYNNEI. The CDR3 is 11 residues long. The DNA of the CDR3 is TGTGCTAGCCCCTATTGGGAGACCCAGTACTTC. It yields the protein CASPYWETQYF.

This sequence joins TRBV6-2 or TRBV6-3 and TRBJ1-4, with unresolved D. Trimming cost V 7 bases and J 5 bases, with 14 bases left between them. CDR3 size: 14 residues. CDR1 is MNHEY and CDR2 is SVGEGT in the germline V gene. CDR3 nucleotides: TGTGCCAGCACCCTTGACGGGATGAATGAAAAACTGTTTTTT. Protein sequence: CASTLDGMNEKLFF.

The CDR3 here is CAWRPQGRPGNTIYF. Here the CDR3 DNA reads TGTGCCTGGAGGCCACAGGGTAGGCCTGGAAACACCATATATTTT. The gene calls are TRBV30 and TRBJ1-3, with D possibly TRBD1 on 6 matching bases. CDR3 length: 15 residues. V was cut by 3 bases and J by 2 bases, with 14 bases left in between. Per the germline V gene, CDR1 is GTSNPN and CDR2 is SVGIG (reference sequence).

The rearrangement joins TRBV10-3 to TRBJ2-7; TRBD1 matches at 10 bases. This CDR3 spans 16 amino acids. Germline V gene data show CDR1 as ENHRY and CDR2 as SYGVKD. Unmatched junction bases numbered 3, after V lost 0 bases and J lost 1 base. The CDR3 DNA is TGTGCCATCAGTGAGTCTGGACAGGGGGTGTCCTACGAGCAGTACTTC. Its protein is CAISESGQGVSYEQYF.

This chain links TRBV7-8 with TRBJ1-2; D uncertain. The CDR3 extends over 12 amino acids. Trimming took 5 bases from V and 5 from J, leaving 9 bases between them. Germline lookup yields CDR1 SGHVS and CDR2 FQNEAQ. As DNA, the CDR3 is TGTGCCAGCAGCACGCAAGGTTATGGCTACACCTTC. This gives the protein CASSTQGYGYTF.

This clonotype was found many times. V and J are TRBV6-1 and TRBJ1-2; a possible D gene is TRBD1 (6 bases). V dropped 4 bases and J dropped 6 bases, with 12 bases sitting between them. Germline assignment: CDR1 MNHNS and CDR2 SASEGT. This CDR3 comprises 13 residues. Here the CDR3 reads CASSGEQGNGYTF. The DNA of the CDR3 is TGTGCCAGCAGTGGCGAACAGGGTAATGGCTACACCTTC.

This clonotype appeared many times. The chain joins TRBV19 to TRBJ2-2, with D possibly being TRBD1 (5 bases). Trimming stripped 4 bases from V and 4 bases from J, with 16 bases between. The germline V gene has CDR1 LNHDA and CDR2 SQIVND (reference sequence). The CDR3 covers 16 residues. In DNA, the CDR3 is TGTGCCAGTAGTAAGCGACAGAGAGCGAGCACCGGGGAGCTGTTTTTT. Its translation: CASSKRQRASTGELFF.

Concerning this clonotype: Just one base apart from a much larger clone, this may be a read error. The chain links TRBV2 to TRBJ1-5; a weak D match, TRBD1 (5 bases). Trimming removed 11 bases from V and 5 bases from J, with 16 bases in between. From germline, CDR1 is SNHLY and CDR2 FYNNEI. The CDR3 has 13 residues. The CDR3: CAGAPRGDQPQHF. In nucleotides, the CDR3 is TGTGCCGGCGCACCAAGAGGGGATCAGCCCCAGCATTTT.

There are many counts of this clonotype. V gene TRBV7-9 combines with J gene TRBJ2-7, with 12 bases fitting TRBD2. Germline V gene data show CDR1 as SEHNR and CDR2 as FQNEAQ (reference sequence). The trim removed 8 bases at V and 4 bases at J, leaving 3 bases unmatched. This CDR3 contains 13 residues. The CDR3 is CASGLAGPYEQYF. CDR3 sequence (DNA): TGTGCCAGCGGACTAGCGGGACCGTACGAGCAGTACTTC.